This entry describes one TCR beta chain. Its target is not known. Extracted RNA was reverse transcribed into cDNA, the sequencing template. Clones were read by immunoSEQ multiplex PCR, and TCRdb kept only the in-frame ones, dropping some. The table includes around 210,000 clones, 45% to 70% detected once. This entry comes from a study of CD8+ T cells in alopecia areata. Study results and limitations: Clarity of TCR sharing across patients fell short of that in mice, possibly HLA-related.

Germline CDR1 and CDR2: SEHNR and FQNEAQ (reference sequence). V was shortened by 7 bases and J by 6 bases, with 14 bases between the two germline ends. CDR3 length: 13 residues. PBMCs, the starting material, were the source of sorted CD4+ and CD8+ T cells. The source material was CD8+ T cells sorted from blood. The chain couples TRBV7-9 to TRBJ2-3; D not resolved. The receptor was derived from a human donor in good health. CDR3: CASTQIKTDTQYF. DNA for the CDR3: TGTGCCAGCACCCAAATCAAGACGGATACGCAGTATTTT.